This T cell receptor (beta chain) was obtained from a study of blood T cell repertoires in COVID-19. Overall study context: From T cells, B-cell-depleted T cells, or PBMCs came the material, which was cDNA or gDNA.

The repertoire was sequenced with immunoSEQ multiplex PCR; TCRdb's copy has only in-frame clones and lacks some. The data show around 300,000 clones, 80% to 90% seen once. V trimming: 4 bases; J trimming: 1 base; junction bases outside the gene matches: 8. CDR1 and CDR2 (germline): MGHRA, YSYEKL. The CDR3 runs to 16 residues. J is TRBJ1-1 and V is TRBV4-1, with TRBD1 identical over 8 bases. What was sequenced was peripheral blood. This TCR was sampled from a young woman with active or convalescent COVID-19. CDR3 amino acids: CASSRNLGQGNTEAFF. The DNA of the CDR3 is TGCGCCAGCAGCCGAAACCTCGGACAGGGGAACACTGAAGCTTTCTTT.